This record concerns one T cell receptor beta chain sequence. PCR amplification relied on 60 Vbeta primers (plus 13 Jbeta primers). Repertoires were generated with immunoSEQ multiplex PCR, while TCRdb's copy carries only in-frame clones and drops some. The data contain fewer than 200,000 clones, around four fifths of them singletons. At collection, donors were nominally healthy, but unrecorded immune exposures were probable. The data stem from a study of cytomegalovirus exposure and HLA in healthy donors. About the research overall: Among approximately 390 genotyped donors, more than 65% fell in the Caucasian-associated ancestry cluster.

The TCR was taken from a woman in her forties or fifties in good health and CMV-seronegative. The sample taken for sequencing was PBMCs.

CDR3 loop: CASSHLGGDGYTF. DNA of the CDR3: TGTGCCAGCAGCCACTTAGGGGGAGATGGCTACACCTTC. V is TRBV7-9 and J is TRBJ1-2; D perhaps matches TRBD1 (6 bases). Trimming stripped 5 bases from V and 6 bases from J, with 13 bases between. There are 13 residues in the CDR3. Germline V gives CDR1 SEHNR, CDR2 FQNEAQ (reference sequence).